The source of this TCR beta chain is a study of graft-versus-host responses after intestinal transplantation. CDR3 size: 16 residues. The V end was cut by 3 bases, the J end by 7 bases, with 16 bases between. The germline CDR1 and CDR2 sequences are MDHEN and SYDVKM. Profiling relied on immunoSEQ multiplex PCR, and the TCRdb table lists in-frame clones only, not all of them. The sample includes about 35,000 clones, about 95% of them seen just once. Source: PBMCs, taken 16 days after intestinal transplant. The J gene is TRBJ1-6, the V gene TRBV28; a weak D match, TRBD1 (5 bases). The sequence was obtained from a human patient who received an intestinal transplant, so some T cells may come from the graft donor. In DNA, the CDR3 is TGTGCCAGCAGTTTTATTGGGACCCTGGGGAATTCACCCCTCCACTTT. It codes for CASSFIGTLGNSPLHF.